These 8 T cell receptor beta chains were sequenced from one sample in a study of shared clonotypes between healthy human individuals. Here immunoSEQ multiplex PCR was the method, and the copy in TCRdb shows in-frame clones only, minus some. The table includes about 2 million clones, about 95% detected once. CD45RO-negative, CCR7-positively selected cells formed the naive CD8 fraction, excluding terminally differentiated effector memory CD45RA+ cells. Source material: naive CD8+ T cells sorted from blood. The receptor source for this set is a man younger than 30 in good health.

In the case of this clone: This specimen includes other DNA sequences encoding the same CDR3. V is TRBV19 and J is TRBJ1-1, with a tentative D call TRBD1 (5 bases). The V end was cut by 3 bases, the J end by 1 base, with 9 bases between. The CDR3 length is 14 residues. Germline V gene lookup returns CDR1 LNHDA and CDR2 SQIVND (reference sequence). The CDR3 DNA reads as TGTGCCAGTAGTATTCGGGACTGGAACACTGAAGCTTTCTTT. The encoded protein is CASSIRDWNTEAFF.

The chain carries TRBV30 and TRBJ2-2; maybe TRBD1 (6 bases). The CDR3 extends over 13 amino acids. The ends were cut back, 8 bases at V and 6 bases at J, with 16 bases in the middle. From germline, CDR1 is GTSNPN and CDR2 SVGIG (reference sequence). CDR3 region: CAGQGLGAGELFF. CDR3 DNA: TGTGCCGGGCAGGGGCTAGGAGCCGGGGAGCTGTTTTTT.

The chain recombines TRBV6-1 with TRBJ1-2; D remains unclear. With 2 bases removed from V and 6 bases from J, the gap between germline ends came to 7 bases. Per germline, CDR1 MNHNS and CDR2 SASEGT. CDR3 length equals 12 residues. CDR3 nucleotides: TGTGCCAGCAGTGAATACGCAGATGGCTACACCTTC. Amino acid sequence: CASSEYADGYTF.

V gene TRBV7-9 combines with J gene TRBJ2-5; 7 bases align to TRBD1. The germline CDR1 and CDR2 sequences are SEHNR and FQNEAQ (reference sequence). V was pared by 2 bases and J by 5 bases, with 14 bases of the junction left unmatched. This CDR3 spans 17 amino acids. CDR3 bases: TGTGCCAGCAGCTTAATGAGGACGGGACAGACGACGGAGACCCAGTACTTC. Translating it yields CASSLMRTGQTTETQYF.

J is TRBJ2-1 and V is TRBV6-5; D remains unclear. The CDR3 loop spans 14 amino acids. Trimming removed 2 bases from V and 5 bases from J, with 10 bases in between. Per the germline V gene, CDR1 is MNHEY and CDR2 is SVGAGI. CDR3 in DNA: TGTGCCAGCAGTTACAGGGTGGGTGACAATGAGCAGTTCTTC. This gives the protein CASSYRVGDNEQFF.

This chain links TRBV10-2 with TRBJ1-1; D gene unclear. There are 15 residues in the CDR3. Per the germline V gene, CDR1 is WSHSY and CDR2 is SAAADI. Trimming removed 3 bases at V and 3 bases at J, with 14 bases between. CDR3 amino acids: CASSESGSGYTEAFF. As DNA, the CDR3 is TGCGCCAGCAGTGAATCGGGATCGGGTTACACTGAAGCTTTCTTT.

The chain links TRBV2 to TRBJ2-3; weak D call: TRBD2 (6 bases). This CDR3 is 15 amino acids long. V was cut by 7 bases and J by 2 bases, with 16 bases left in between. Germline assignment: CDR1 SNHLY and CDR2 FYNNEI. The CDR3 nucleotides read TGTGCCAGCAAAGAACTTGCGGGATTCACAGATACGCAGTATTTT. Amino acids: CASKELAGFTDTQYF.

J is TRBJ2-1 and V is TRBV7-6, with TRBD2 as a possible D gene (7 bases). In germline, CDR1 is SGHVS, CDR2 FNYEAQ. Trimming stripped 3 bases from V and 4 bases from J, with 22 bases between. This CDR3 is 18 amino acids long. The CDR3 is CASSFNGFGEGVYNEQFF. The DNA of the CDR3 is TGTGCCAGCAGCTTTAATGGCTTCGGGGAGGGGGTTTACAATGAGCAGTTCTTC.